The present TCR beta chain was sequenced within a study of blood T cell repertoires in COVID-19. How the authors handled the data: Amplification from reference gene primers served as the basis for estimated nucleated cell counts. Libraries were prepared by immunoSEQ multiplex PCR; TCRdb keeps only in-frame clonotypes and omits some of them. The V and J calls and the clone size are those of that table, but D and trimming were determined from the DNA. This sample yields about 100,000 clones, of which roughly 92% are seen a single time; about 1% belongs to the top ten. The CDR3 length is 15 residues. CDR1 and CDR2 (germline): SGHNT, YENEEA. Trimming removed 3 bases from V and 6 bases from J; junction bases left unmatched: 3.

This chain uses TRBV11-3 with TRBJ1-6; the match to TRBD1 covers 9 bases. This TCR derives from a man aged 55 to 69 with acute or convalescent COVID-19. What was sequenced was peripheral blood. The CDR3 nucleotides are TGTGCCAGCAGCTTCCGGGACAGGGCTAATTCACCCCTCCACTTT. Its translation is CASSFRDRANSPLHF.